These 13 T cell receptor beta chains originate from one sample sequenced in a study of blood T cells in healthy people across ages. Alongside a J-beta primer mix, a sample-barcoded 5' primer served in a second PCR lasting about 7 to 11 cycles. TCRdb re-called the 5' RACE reads through MiXCR, storing one row per CDR3 protein. The sample carries over 300,000 distinct CDR3 sequences, roughly half recorded once. Input material: blood. Receptor source: a man aged 55 to 70 in good health.

V usage is TRBV5-1 and J usage is TRBJ2-7; unclear D gene. Trimming took 0 bases from V and 0 from J, leaving 10 bases between them. This CDR3 has 15 residues. Per germline, CDR1 SGHRS and CDR2 YFSETQ. The CDR3, as DNA: TGCGCCAGCAGCTTGGTTAGCACCAGCTCCTACGAGCAGTACTTC. Protein sequence: CASSLVSTSSYEQYF.

The chain is built from TRBV5-1 and TRBJ2-1; D is perhaps TRBD2 (6 bases). CDR3 size: 17 residues. The V gene's germline CDR1 is SGHRS and CDR2 YFSETQ. Trimming stripped 0 bases from V and 3 bases from J, with 16 bases between. The CDR3 coding sequence is TGCGCCAGCAGCTTGGGCGCCGGGACTCCTTACTACAATGAGCAGTTCTTC. This sequence encodes CASSLGAGTPYYNEQFF. The full variable domain, rest sourced from reference TRBV5-1 and TRBJ2-1, is KAGVTQTPRYLIKTRGQQVTLSCSPISGHRSVSWYQQTPGQGLQFLFEYFSETQRNKGNFPGRFSGRQFSNSRSEMNVSTLELGDSALYLCASSLGAGTPYYNEQFFGPGTRLTVL.

This chain connects TRBV15 to TRBJ2-7; D gene uncertain. Germline assignment: CDR1 LNHNV and CDR2 YYDKDF (reference sequence). V was trimmed by 0 bases and J by 4 bases, leaving 7 bases between them. CDR3 length equals 13 residues. DNA for the CDR3: TGTGCCACCAGCAGAGATCGTAAGTACGAGCAGTACTTC. Protein sequence: CATSRDRKYEQYF.

Written as DNA, the CDR3 is TGTGCCAGCAGCCGATGGACTAGCGGGATTACAGATACGCAGTATTTT. Residues: CASSRWTSGITDTQYF. The rearrangement links TRBV11-2 to TRBJ2-3, with TRBD2 identical over 12 bases. The CDR3 consists of 16 residues. Germline assignment: CDR1 SGHAT and CDR2 FQNNGV. V dropped 5 bases and J dropped 3; count of bases not matched to a gene: 6.

The rearrangement joins TRBV7-2 to TRBJ2-7; possibly TRBD1 or TRBD2 for D (5 bases each). The CDR3 sequence is 15 residues long. V lost 1 base to trimming and J lost 2 bases, with 12 bases between them. Germline V lookup: CDR1 SGHTA, CDR2 FQGNSA. The CDR3, as DNA: TGTGCCAGCAGCTTAGGGCCAGGGAGAGCCTACGAGCAGTACTTC. This codes for CASSLGPGRAYEQYF.

This rearrangement joins TRBV7-2 to TRBJ2-4; 9 bases are shared with TRBD2. This CDR3 spans 18 amino acids. V was pared by 3 bases and J by 1 base, with 10 bases of the junction left unmatched. Germline-derived CDR1 and CDR2 are SGHTA and FQGNSA. CDR3 region: CASSFQAGGAPAKNIQYF. For the CDR3, the DNA is TGTGCCAGCAGCTTCCAAGCGGGGGGCGCGCCGGCCAAAAACATTCAGTACTTC.

The genes are TRBV28 and TRBJ1-2; D is unresolved. The CDR3 is 14 residues long. Trimming removed 6 bases from V and 4 bases from J, with 15 bases in between. Germline CDR1 MDHEN, CDR2 SYDVKM. The chain's CDR3 is CASRPLQSPYGYTF. The CDR3 DNA reads as TGTGCCAGCAGACCCCTACAGAGTCCCTATGGCTACACCTTC.

V usage is TRBV3-1 and J usage is TRBJ1-2; 9 positions agree with TRBD1. CDR1 and CDR2 (germline): LGHDT, YNNKEL (reference sequence). This CDR3 has 14 amino acids. Trimming removed 2 bases from V and 4 bases from J; junction bases left unmatched: 2. CDR3 sequence: CASSQTGGRYGYTF. The CDR3 nucleotides are TGTGCCAGCAGCCAAACAGGGGGCCGCTATGGCTACACCTTC.

The V call is TRBV12-3 or TRBV12-4, the J call TRBJ2-5; 10 bases line up with TRBD2. The last part of the DNA fits TRBJ2-7 better; the J call may be wrong. This CDR3 contains 13 residues. CDR3 DNA: TGTGCCAGCAGTCCCTCTAGCGGGAGCGAGCAGTACTTC. Its protein product is CASSPSSGSEQYF.

DNA for the CDR3: TGCGCCAGCAGCCCGCCGGGACAACAAGAGACCCAGTACTTC. Amino acids: CASSPPGQQETQYF. The genes are TRBV4-3 and TRBJ2-5; maybe TRBD1 (6 bases). The CDR3 runs 14 residues. Trimming removed 4 bases at V and 2 bases at J, with 11 bases between. Germline values: CDR1 LGHNA, CDR2 YSLEER.

V gene TRBV7-2 combines with J gene TRBJ1-2; TRBD1 is a possible D gene (5 bases). The CDR3 covers 13 residues. V lost 8 bases and J lost 7, with 17 bases in between. CDR1 is SGHTA, CDR2 FQGNSA, per germline. The DNA for the CDR3 is TGTGCCAGCGGCCAGGGACCCCTTTCTGGCTACACCTTC. It is translated as CASGQGPLSGYTF.

V gene TRBV7-9 combines with J gene TRBJ2-7, with D unclear. The CDR3 is made up of 12 amino acids. Germline V gives CDR1 SEHNR, CDR2 FQNEAQ (reference sequence). Trimming took off 10 bases at V and 2 bases at J, with 12 bases between the two ends. This CDR3 reads CAIGRPPYEQYF. The CDR3 DNA follows: TGTGCCATTGGCAGGCCCCCCTACGAGCAGTACTTC.

In nucleotides, the CDR3 is TGCAGTAGCACAGGGGCCTTGAACACTGAAGCTTTCTTT. Encoded protein: CSSTGALNTEAFF. The J gene is TRBJ1-1, the V gene TRBV20-1; 7 bases line up with TRBD1. V trimming: 8 bases; J trimming: 0 bases; junction bases outside the gene matches: 6. Germline CDR1 and CDR2: DFQATT and SNEGSKA (reference sequence). The CDR3 length is 13 residues.